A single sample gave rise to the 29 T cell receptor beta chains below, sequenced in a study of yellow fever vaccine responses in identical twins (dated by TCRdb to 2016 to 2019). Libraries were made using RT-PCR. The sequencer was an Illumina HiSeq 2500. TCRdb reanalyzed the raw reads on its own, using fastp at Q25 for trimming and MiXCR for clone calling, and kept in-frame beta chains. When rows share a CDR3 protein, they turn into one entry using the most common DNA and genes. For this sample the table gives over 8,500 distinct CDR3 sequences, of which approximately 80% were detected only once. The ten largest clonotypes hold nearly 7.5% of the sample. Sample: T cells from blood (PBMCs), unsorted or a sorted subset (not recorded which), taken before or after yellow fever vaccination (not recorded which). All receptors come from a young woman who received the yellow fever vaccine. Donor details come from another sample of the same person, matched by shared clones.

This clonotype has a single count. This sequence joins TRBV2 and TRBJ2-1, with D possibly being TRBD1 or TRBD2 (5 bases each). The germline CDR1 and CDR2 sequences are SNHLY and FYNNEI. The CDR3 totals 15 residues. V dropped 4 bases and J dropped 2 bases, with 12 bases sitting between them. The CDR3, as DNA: TGTGCCAGCAGTGTTAGTGGGGGAACCTACAATGAGCAGTTCTTC. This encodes CASSVSGGTYNEQFF.

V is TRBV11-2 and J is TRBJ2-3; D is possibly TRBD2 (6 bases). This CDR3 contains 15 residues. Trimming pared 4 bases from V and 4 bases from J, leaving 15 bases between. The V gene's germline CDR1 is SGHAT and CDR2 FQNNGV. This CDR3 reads CASSSGGGGADTQYF. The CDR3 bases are TGTGCCAGCAGCTCCGGTGGGGGAGGTGCAGATACGCAGTATTTT. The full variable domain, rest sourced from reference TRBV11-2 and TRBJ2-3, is EAGVAQSPRYKIIEKRQSVAFWCNPISGHATLYWYQQILGQGPKLLIQFQNNGVVDDSQLPKDRFSAERLKGVDSTLKIQPAKLEDSAVYLCASSSGGGGADTQYFGPGTRLTVL.

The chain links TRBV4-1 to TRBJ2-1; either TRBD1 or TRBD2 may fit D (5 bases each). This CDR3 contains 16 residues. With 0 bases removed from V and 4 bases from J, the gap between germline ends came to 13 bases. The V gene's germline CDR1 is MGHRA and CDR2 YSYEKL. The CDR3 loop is CASSQEAAGKYNEQFF. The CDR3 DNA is TGCGCCAGCAGCCAAGAAGCGGCAGGGAAGTACAATGAGCAGTTCTTC.

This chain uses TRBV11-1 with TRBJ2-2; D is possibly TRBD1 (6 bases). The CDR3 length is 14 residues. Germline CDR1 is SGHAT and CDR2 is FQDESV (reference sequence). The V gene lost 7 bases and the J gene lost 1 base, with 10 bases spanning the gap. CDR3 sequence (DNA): TGTGCCAGCACCGGACAGTTGAACACCGGGGAGCTGTTTTTT. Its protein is CASTGQLNTGELFF.

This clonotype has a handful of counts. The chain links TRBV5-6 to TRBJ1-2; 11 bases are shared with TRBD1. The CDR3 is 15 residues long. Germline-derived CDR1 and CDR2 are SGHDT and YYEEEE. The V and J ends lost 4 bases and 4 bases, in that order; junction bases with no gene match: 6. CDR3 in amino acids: CASSLDRGRGYGYTF. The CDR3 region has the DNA TGTGCCAGCAGCCTGGACAGGGGGCGAGGCTATGGCTACACCTTC.

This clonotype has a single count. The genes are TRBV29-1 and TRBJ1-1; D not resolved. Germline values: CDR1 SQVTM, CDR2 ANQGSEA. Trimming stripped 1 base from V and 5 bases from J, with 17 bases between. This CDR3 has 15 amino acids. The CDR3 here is CSVEGRGSSGTEAFF. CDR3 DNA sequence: TGCAGCGTTGAAGGACGTGGCTCCTCGGGTACTGAAGCTTTCTTT.

As DNA, the CDR3 is TGTGCCAGCAGCTTAGGGGTGCAGCGTCCGTACAATGAGCAGTTCTTC. This codes for CASSLGVQRPYNEQFF. The V gene is TRBV7-6, the J gene TRBJ2-1; D gene unclear. The V gene lost 1 base and the J gene lost 4 bases, with 14 bases spanning the gap. The CDR3 covers 16 residues. CDR1 and CDR2 from the germline V gene are SGHVS and FNYEAQ.

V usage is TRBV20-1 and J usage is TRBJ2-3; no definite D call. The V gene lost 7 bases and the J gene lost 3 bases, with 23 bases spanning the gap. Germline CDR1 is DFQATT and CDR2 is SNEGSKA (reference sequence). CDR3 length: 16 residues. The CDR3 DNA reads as TGCAGTGTGAACGGGCCTGTTAGGGTGTGGACAGATACGCAGTATTTT. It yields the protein CSVNGPVRVWTDTQYF.

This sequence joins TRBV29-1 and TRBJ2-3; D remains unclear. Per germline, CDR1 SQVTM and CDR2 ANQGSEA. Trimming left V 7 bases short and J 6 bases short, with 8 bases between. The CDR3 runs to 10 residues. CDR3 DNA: TGCAGCGGTCACACCGATACGCAGTATTTT. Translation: CSGHTDTQYF.

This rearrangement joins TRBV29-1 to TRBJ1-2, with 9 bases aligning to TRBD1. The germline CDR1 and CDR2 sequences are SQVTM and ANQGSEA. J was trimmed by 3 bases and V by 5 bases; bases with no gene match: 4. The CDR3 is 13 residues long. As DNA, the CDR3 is TGCAGCGTTAGGACAGGGGTTGACTATGGCTACACCTTC. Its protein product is CSVRTGVDYGYTF.

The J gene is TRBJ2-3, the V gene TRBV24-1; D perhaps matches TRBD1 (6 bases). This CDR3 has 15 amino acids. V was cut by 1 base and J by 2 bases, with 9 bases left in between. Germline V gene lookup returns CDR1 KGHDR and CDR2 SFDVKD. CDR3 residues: CATSDFRQATDTQYF. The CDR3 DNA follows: TGTGCCACCAGTGATTTTCGACAGGCCACAGATACGCAGTATTTT.

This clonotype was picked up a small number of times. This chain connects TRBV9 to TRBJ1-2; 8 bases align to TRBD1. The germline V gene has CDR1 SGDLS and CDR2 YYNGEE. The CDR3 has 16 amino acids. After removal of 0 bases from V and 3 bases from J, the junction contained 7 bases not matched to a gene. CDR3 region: CASSVGGTGYDYGYTF. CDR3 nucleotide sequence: TGTGCCAGCAGCGTAGGTGGGACAGGTTATGACTATGGCTACACCTTC.

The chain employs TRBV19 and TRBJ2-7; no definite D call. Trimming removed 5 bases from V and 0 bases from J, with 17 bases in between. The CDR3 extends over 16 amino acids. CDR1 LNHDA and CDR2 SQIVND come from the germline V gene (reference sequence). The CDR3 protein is CASSLAPDASSYEQYF. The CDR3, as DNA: TGTGCCAGTAGTTTGGCCCCGGACGCGAGCTCCTACGAGCAGTACTTC.

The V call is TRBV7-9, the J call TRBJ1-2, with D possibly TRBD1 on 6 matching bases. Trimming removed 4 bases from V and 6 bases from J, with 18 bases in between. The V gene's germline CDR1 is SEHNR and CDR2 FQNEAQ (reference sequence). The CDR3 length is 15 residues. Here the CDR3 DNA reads TGTGCCAGCAGCTCCGGGGGCTTGAGACGGAATGGCTACACCTTC. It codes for CASSSGGLRRNGYTF.

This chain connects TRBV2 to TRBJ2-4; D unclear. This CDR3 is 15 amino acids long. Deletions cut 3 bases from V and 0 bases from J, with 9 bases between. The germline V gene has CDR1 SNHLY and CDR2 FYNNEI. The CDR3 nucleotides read TGTGCCAGCAGTGAGACAATTATAGCCAAAAACATTCAGTACTTC. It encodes CASSETIIAKNIQYF.

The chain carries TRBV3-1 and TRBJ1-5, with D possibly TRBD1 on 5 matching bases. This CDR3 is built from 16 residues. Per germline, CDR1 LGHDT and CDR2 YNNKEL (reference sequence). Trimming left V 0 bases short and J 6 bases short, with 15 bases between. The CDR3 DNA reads TGTGCCAGCAGCCAAGATTCGGGACCCAGGGTTCAGCCCCAGCATTTT. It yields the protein CASSQDSGPRVQPQHF. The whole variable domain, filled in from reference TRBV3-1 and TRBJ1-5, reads DTAVSQTPKYLVTQMGNDKSIKCEQNLGHDTMYWYKQDSKKFLKIMFSYNNKELIINETVPNRFSPKSPDKAHLNLHINSLELGDSAVYFCASSQDSGPRVQPQHFGDGTRLSIL.

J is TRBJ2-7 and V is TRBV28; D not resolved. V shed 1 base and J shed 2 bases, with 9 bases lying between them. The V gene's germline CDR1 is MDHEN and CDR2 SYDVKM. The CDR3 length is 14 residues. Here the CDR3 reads CASSLLTSTYEQYF. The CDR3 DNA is TGTGCCAGCAGTTTATTGACTTCCACCTACGAGCAGTACTTC.

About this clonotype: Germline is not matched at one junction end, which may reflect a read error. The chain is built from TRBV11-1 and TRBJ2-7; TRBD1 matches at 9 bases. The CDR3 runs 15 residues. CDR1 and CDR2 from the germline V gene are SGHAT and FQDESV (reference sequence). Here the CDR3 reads CASSCWTGEEDEQYF. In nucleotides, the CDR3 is TGTGCCAGCAGCTGCTGGACAGGGGAGGAAGACGAACAGTACTTC.

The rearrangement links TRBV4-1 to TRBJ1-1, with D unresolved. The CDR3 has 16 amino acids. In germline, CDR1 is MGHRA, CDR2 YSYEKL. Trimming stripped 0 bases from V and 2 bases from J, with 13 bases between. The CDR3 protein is CASSQEPSHQNTEAFF. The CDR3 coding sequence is TGCGCCAGCAGCCAAGAACCCTCGCACCAAAACACTGAAGCTTTCTTT.

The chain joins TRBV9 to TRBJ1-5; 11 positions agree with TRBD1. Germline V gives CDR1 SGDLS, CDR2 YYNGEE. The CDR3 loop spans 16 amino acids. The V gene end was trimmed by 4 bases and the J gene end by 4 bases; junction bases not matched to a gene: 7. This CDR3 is CASSLGTGGVNQPQHF. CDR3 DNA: TGTGCCAGCAGCTTAGGGACAGGGGGAGTAAATCAGCCCCAGCATTTT.

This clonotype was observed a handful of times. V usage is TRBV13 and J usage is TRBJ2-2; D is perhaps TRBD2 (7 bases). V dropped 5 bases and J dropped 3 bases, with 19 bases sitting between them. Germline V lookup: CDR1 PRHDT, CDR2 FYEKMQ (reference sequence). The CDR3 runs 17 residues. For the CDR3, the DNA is TGTGCCAGCAGCCCCCGCTGGGCGGGGGCCGACACCGGGGAGCTGTTTTTT. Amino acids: CASSPRWAGADTGELFF.

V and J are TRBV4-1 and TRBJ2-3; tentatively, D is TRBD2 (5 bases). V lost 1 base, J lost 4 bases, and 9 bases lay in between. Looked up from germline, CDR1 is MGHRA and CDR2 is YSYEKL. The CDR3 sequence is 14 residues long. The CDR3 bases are TGCGCCAGCAGCCAAGTTCGGGGTGCAGATACGCAGTATTTT. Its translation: CASSQVRGADTQYF.

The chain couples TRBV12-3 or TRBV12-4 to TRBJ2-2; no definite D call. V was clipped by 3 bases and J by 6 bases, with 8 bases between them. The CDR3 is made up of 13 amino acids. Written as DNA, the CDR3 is TGTGCCAGCAGTTTGGGGTTGGCCGGGGAGCTGTTTTTT. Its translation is CASSLGLAGELFF.

The CDR3 here is CASSLGPQVSSVGELFF. The DNA for the CDR3 is TGTGCCAGCAGCTTAGGGCCTCAAGTATCTAGTGTCGGGGAGCTGTTTTTT. V and J are TRBV11-3 and TRBJ2-2, with D uncertain. Between the trimmed V and J ends, which lost 1 base and 7 bases, there was a span of 19 bases. CDR1 and CDR2 (germline): SGHNT, YENEEA. The CDR3 consists of 17 residues.

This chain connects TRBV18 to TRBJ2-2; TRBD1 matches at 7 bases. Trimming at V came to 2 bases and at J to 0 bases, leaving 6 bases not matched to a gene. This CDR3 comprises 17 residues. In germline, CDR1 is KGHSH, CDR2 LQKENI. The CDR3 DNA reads TGTGCCAGCTCACCAGTTTTCGACAGGGCGAACACCGGGGAGCTGTTTTTT. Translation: CASSPVFDRANTGELFF.

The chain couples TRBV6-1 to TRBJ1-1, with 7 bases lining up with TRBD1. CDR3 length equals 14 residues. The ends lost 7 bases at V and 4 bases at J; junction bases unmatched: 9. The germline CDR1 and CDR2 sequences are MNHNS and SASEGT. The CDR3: CASNLLQGVTEAFF. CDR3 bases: TGTGCCAGCAACCTCCTTCAGGGGGTCACTGAAGCTTTCTTT.

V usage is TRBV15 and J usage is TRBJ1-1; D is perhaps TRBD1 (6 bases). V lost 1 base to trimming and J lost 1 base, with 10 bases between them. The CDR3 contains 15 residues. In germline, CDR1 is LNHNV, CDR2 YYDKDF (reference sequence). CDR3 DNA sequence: TGTGCCACCAGCAGAGTAACAGGGCCGAACACTGAAGCTTTCTTT. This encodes CATSRVTGPNTEAFF.

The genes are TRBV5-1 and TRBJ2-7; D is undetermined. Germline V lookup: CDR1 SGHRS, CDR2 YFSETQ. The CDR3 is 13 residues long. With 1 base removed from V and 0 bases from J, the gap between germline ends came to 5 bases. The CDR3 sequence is CASSLTSSYEQYF. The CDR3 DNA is TGCGCCAGCAGCTTGACCAGCTCCTACGAGCAGTACTTC.

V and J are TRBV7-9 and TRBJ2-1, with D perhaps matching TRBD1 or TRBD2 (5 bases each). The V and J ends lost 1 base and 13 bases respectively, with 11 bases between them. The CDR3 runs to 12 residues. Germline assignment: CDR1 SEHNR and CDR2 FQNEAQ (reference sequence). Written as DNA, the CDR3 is TGTGCCAGCAGCTTAGGAGGGGCTCTACAGTTCTTC. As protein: CASSLGGALQFF.